A single TCR beta chain is shown here with its context. The clone's antigen remains unknown. Base quality data are lacking; no much larger clone is found one base away. The data originate from a study of OX40 agonist ivuxolimab in advanced cancers. Turning to the overall study: Ivuxolimab, which targeted the costimulatory receptor OX40 (CD134), was an agonistic, fully human IgG2 monoclonal antibody. Of the roughly 51 dose-escalation patients, hepatocellular carcinoma was present in about 20, melanoma in around 15, renal cell carcinoma in 9 and head and neck cancer in 9. The paper covers the monotherapy dose-escalation part of the phase I ivuxolimab trial, which included N ≈ 50 patients. A male proportion of around 81% and a mean age of about 60 years, ranging from about 20 to 79, were recorded for the dose-escalation cohort. Peripheral TCRbeta sequencing was intended to test whether TCR sequence diversity was altered and clonal T-cell expansion was caused by ivuxolimab. Partial responses occurred in three dose-escalation patients: two with cutaneous melanoma and one with hepatocellular carcinoma. Intravenous ivuxolimab was administered to patients every 2 weeks at six dose levels: 0.01, 0.1, 0.3, 1.5, 3 and 10 mg/kg. Prior anti-PD-1, anti-PD-L1 or anti-CTLA-4 therapy was permitted, and checkpoint inhibitors had been received by 40% to 50% of dose-escalation patients.

The trial excluded patients who had a history of autoimmune disease or were on systemic immunosuppression. Peripheral blood for TCR sequencing was drawn from every dose cohort at baseline, at cycle 4 day 1 and at cycle 7 day 1. The samples were drawn from a first-in-human, open-label, multicenter phase I dose-escalation trial of ivuxolimab. The trial enrolled adults with locally advanced or metastatic head and neck squamous cell, hepatocellular, melanoma or renal cell carcinoma. Before TCR sequencing, CD4+ and CD8+ T cells were separately sorted from peripheral blood. Genomic DNA was extracted from sorted cells for sequencing of the TCRbeta CDR3 region. The immunoSEQ Assay was used to sequence the TCRbeta CDR3 regions. TCRdb carries this immuneACCESS record with in-frame sequences only. Its versions omit some clonotypes, under half of them owing to an unresolved V gene in the studies checked, with the rest unexplained. This sample comprises tens of thousands of clones, roughly 84% of them detected only once. Clones ranked in the top ten supply roughly 26% of the sample.

Reading the germline V gene gives CDR1 LGHNA and CDR2 YNFKEQ. V is cut by 4 bases and J by 5 bases, and the space between the germline ends is 19 bases. The CDR3 measures 16 amino acids from cysteine to phenylalanine. Only the CDR3 DNA stays, 48 bases, in frame from base 1. Broad study findings and their caveats: The antigen specificity of the peripheral T cells that underwent clonal expansion was not determined. At doses from 0.1 to 3.0 mg/kg, clonal expansion was seen in both CD4+ and CD8+ blood T cells between baseline and week 6. Low levels of normalized T-cell clonal expansion were also seen in some nonresponding patients. After ivuxolimab, expanded clones were on average more numerous among CD8+ T cells than among CD4+ T cells. In partial responders in the 0.1-3.0 mg/kg groups, normalized peripheral clonal expansion was found to be among the lowest, especially among CD8+ T cells.

Source: CD4+ or CD8+ T cells sorted from blood, taken in a trial of the OX40 agonist ivuxolimab. The rearranged segments are TRBV4-2 and TRBJ2-3; 6 matching bases give a weak D call of TRBD2. This receptor was identified in an adult with an advanced solid tumor such as melanoma, head and neck, liver or kidney cancer. The sequence in DNA is TGTGCCAGCAGCCCCTGGAGTTTGGGGGGTGAAGATACGCAGTATTTT. The translation is CASSPWSLGGEDTQYF.